A selection of T cell receptor beta chains follows, all from one sample in a study of blood T cell repertoires in COVID-19. Using immunoSEQ multiplex PCR, the repertoire was profiled, and TCRdb retains in-frame clones only, with some absent. Among fewer than 400,000 clones, more than 75% were seen once, and the ten largest hold less than 3.5%. Source material: peripheral blood. These receptors originate from a human donor in a cohort sampled during active COVID-19. The CDR3 runs from the conserved cysteine through the conserved F or W. D genes are given only for firm matches. Rows give clone size only sometimes, using once, few, many, or a class for an expanded clone.

j_call clone_size v_call d_call cdr3_aa cdr3_nt
TRBJ1-1 few TRBV3-1/TRBV3-2 . CASSQDLSGRGGWAEAFF TGTGCCAGCAGCCAAGATCTGAGTGGACGGGGAGGGTGGGCTGAAGCTTTCTTT
TRBJ2-7 . TRBV5-1 TRBD1 CASSTDRGDIEQYF TGCGCCAGCAGCACGGACAGGGGAGATATCGAGCAGTACTTC
TRBJ1-6 . TRBV20-1 TRBD1 CSASRQGAEDSPLHF TGCAGTGCTAGTAGACAGGGGGCTGAGGATTCACCCCTCCACTTT
TRBJ2-1 few TRBV20-1 TRBD2 CSASPSGISYNEQFF TGCAGTGCTAGTCCGAGCGGGATCTCCTACAATGAGCAGTTCTTC
TRBJ2-7 . TRBV4-2 TRBD2 CASSQDPGLAGGEQYF TGTGCCAGCAGCCAGGACCCGGGACTAGCGGGAGGCGAGCAGTACTTC
TRBJ1-4 . TRBV2 TRBD1 CASTVGQGTGEKLFF TGTGCCAGCACCGTAGGACAGGGCACCGGAGAAAAACTGTTTTTT
TRBJ1-4 . TRBV6-5 . CASGPTGLNEKLFF TGTGCCAGCGGGCCGACAGGCTTGAATGAAAAACTGTTTTTT
TRBJ2-1 . TRBV19 TRBD2 CASTLTSGRKYEQFF TGTGCCAGTACACTGACTAGCGGGAGGAAGTATGAGCAGTTCTTC
TRBJ2-3 . TRBV1 . CTSSQEGTGGGTDTQYF TGCACCAGCAGCCAAGAAGGAACGGGAGGAGGCACAGATACGCAGTATTTT
TRBJ1-1 . TRBV7-9 . CASSLGLAGTEAFF TGTGCCAGCAGCTTGGGCCTCGCGGGCACTGAAGCTTTCTTT
TRBJ2-5 . TRBV2 . CASTPSGETQYF TGTGCCAGCACCCCGTCGGGGGAGACCCAGTACTTC
TRBJ1-2 . TRBV12-3/TRBV12-4 . CASSLGTRSYTF TGTGCCAGCAGTTTAGGGACTCGAAGCTACACCTTC
TRBJ1-1 once TRBV24-1 TRBD1 CATSDTTGTGGNGEAFF TGTGCCACCAGTGATACTACCGGGACAGGAGGGAACGGTGAAGCTTTCTTT
TRBJ1-5 . TRBV6-4 . CASSPVSNQPQHF TGTGCCAGCAGTCCCGTAAGCAATCAGCCCCAGCATTTT
TRBJ2-2 . TRBV7-8 . CASSLRGGFTGELFF TGTGCCAGCAGCCTGCGAGGCGGGTTCACCGGGGAGCTGTTTTTT
TRBJ2-3 few TRBV20-1 . CSADQADTQYF TGCAGTGCCGACCAGGCAGATACGCAGTATTTT
TRBJ1-4 once TRBV27 . CASSLGANRNEKLFF TGTGCCAGCAGTTTAGGAGCGAATCGAAATGAAAAACTGTTTTTT
TRBJ2-2 . TRBV12-3/TRBV12-4 . CASSSFSGELFF TGTGCCAGCAGTTCCTTCTCCGGGGAGCTGTTTTTT
TRBJ1-5 . TRBV19 . CASRSTYSNQPQHF TGTGCCAGTAGGAGCACTTATAGCAATCAGCCCCAGCATTTT
TRBJ1-2 . TRBV29-1 . CSVMSKGYTF TGCAGCGTTATGTCTAAGGGCTACACCTTC
TRBJ2-6 . TRBV7-3 . CASSLMRSGANVLTF TGTGCCAGCAGCTTAATGCGCTCTGGGGCCAACGTCCTGACTTTC
TRBJ2-1 . TRBV6-1 TRBD2 CASSEFTSGAYNEQFF TGTGCCAGCAGTGAATTCACTAGCGGAGCCTACAATGAGCAGTTCTTC
TRBJ2-1 . TRBV19 TRBD1 CASSMDRDSYNEQFF TGTGCCAGTAGTATGGACAGGGACTCCTACAATGAGCAGTTCTTC
TRBJ2-2 . TRBV28 TRBD2 CASSPIAGGGTGELFF TGTGCCAGCAGTCCAATAGCGGGAGGAGGAACCGGGGAGCTGTTTTTT
TRBJ1-2 . TRBV5-6 . CASSLVEYKRVNYGYTF TGTGCCAGCAGCTTGGTTGAGTATAAGAGGGTGAACTATGGCTACACCTTC
TRBJ1-2 . TRBV28 . CASSLTPLASGGYGYTF TGTGCCAGCAGTCTTACCCCCCTGGCATCAGGTGGGTATGGCTACACCTTC
TRBJ2-2 . TRBV7-8 . CASSSGRARGWGAGELFF TGTGCCAGCAGCTCGGGCCGGGCCCGGGGCTGGGGGGCCGGGGAGCTGTTTTTT
TRBJ1-4 . TRBV15 . CATSSRRDFNEKLFF TGTGCCACCAGCAGTAGACGGGACTTTAATGAAAAACTGTTTTTT
TRBJ2-6 . TRBV10-3 . CAISDGGAGANVLTF TGTGCCATCAGTGATGGAGGGGCTGGGGCCAACGTCCTGACTTTC